A selection of T cell receptor beta chains follows, all from one sample in a study of shared clonotypes between healthy human individuals. The method was immunoSEQ multiplex PCR; TCRdb's version includes in-frame clones alone and lacks a portion of them. The sample records 1,100,000 or so clones, around 78% being singletons. The sequenced sample consisted of memory CD4+ T cells from PBMCs. Receptors were obtained from a man between 18 and 35 years old in good health. Some clones in this sample may be carry-over from other donors' samples. The CDR3 runs from the conserved cysteine through the conserved F or W. The D gene is left open where the match is weak. Some rows have no size entry. The others give once, few or many, or a class for an expanded clone.

D,J,size,V,CDR3,DNA
-,TRBJ2-2,-,TRBV6-6,CASTQSGAAYTGELFF,TGTGCCAGCACCCAGTCGGGGGCGGCGTACACCGGGGAGCTGTTTTTT
-,TRBJ2-3,-,TRBV7-3,CASSLGATDTQYF,TGTGCCAGCAGCTTAGGGGCCACAGATACGCAGTATTTT
-,TRBJ1-1,-,TRBV20-1,CSRRTNTEAFF,TGCAGTAGACGGACGAACACTGAAGCTTTCTTT
TRBD2,TRBJ2-2,-,TRBV11-3,CASSPGTSSVGELFF,TGTGCCAGCAGCCCGGGGACTAGCTCAGTCGGGGAGCTGTTTTTT
TRBD2,TRBJ2-7,-,TRBV28,CASSTGAAGGFGEQYF,TGTGCCAGCAGTACAGGGGCGGCGGGAGGGTTTGGAGAGCAGTACTTC
TRBD2,TRBJ2-3,-,TRBV5-1,CASSGLAGGPTDTQYF,TGCGCCAGCAGCGGGCTAGCGGGAGGGCCTACAGATACGCAGTATTTT
-,TRBJ2-1,-,TRBV27,CASSSTPRGPDSYNEQFF,TGTGCCAGCAGTTCTACCCCACGGGGCCCCGACTCCTACAATGAGCAGTTCTTC
TRBD2,TRBJ2-7,-,TRBV6-1,CASSDLGLLYEQYF,TGTGCCAGCAGTGACCTGGGACTACTCTACGAGCAGTACTTC
-,TRBJ2-7,-,TRBV6-1,CASSRIDSEQYF,TGTGCCAGCAGCCGCATAGATAGCGAGCAGTACTTC
-,TRBJ2-5,few,TRBV6-6,CASTRDPQETQYF,TGTGCCAGCACCCGCGACCCGCAAGAGACCCAGTACTTC
-,TRBJ2-1,-,TRBV7-2,CASSQNNEQFF,TGTGCCAGCAGCCAGAACAATGAGCAGTTCTTC
-,TRBJ1-1,once,TRBV6-1,CASRRHSEVNTEAFF,TGTGCCAGCAGAAGACACAGCGAAGTGAACACTGAAGCTTTCTTT
-,TRBJ2-3,-,TRBV5-4,CASSQRVGGGSTDTQYF,TGTGCCAGCAGCCAACGGGTCGGCGGGGGCAGCACAGATACGCAGTATTTT
-,TRBJ2-2,few,TRBV10-1,CASRGIGRATGELFF,TGCGCCAGCAGGGGGATTGGTAGGGCCACCGGGGAGCTGTTTTTT